The next 30 T cell receptor beta chains were all read from a single sample in a study of OX40 agonist ivuxolimab in advanced cancers. Repertoires were generated with immunoSEQ multiplex PCR, while TCRdb's copy carries only in-frame clones and drops some. This table holds some 60,000 clones, around 85% found once. The material was CD4+ or CD8+ T cells sorted from blood, obtained in a trial of the OX40 agonist ivuxolimab. Receptor source: an adult with an advanced solid tumor such as melanoma, head and neck, liver or kidney cancer.

The V and J genes are TRBV19 and TRBJ2-1; D gene unclear. V was cut by 5 bases and J by 0 bases, with 11 bases left in between. The CDR3 sequence is 15 residues long. Germline CDR1 is LNHDA and CDR2 is SQIVND (reference sequence). The CDR3 DNA sequence: TGTGCCAGTAGTGTCACAAGAAGCTCCTACAATGAGCAGTTCTTC. Protein sequence: CASSVTRSSYNEQFF.

A single count supports this clone. The chain couples TRBV27 to TRBJ2-7; TRBD1 matches at 9 bases. Germline trimming cut 5 bases from V and 2 bases from J; bases unmatched to any gene: 7. This CDR3 contains 15 residues. Germline CDR1 reads MNHEY; CDR2 reads SMNVEV (reference sequence). The CDR3 DNA sequence: TGTGCCAGCAGTACCACCGGACAGGGGCCCTACGAGCAGTACTTC. It translates to CASSTTGQGPYEQYF.

The chain combines TRBV7-8 with TRBJ2-3, with 11 bases fitting TRBD2. Trimming took 5 bases from V and 5 from J; bases not matched to a gene: 9. The CDR3 runs to 16 residues. The germline gives CDR1 SGHVS, CDR2 FQNEAQ. The CDR3 region is CASSPKVAGGIDTQYF. The DNA of the CDR3 is TGTGCCAGCAGCCCCAAGGTAGCGGGAGGGATAGATACGCAGTATTTT.

The chain joins TRBV7-2 to TRBJ1-5; D is unresolved. The CDR3 is 14 residues long. CDR1 is SGHTA and CDR2 is FQGNSA in the germline V gene. Trimming cost V 2 bases and J 9 bases, with 14 bases left between them. This chain's CDR3 is CASSLQDGGLPQHF. The CDR3 bases are TGTGCCAGCAGCTTACAGGACGGTGGTTTGCCCCAGCATTTT.

The V gene is TRBV2, the J gene TRBJ2-3; 7 positions agree with TRBD1. The V gene's germline CDR1 is SNHLY and CDR2 FYNNEI. V was pared by 3 bases and J by 3 bases, with 9 bases of the junction left unmatched. The CDR3 runs 16 residues. CDR3 protein: CASSDPPTGVTDTQYF. In DNA form, the CDR3 reads TGTGCCAGCAGTGACCCCCCTACAGGGGTTACAGATACGCAGTATTTT.

The V and J genes are TRBV30 and TRBJ2-2; 7 bases line up with TRBD1. V shed 3 bases, J shed 5 bases, and the junction held 0 bases outside the gene matches. CDR1 is GTSNPN, CDR2 SVGIG, per germline (reference sequence). The CDR3 runs to 12 residues. The CDR3 DNA is TGTGCCTGGAGCAGGGGGACCGGGGAGCTGTTTTTT. It translates to CAWSRGTGELFF.

V and J are TRBV5-8 and TRBJ2-5; 8 bases line up with TRBD2. V was pared by 5 bases and J by 5 bases, with 8 bases of the junction left unmatched. Looked up from germline, CDR1 is SGHTS and CDR2 is YDEGEE. The CDR3 is 14 residues long. For the CDR3, the DNA is TGTGCCAGCAGACCTCGGGGGGGAACGGAGACCCAGTACTTC. It specifies CASRPRGGTETQYF. Full variable domain (missing parts from reference TRBV5-8 and TRBJ2-5): EAGVTQSPTHLIKTRGQQATLRCSPISGHTSVYWYQQALGLGLQFLLWYDEGEERNRGNFPPRFSGRQFPNYSSELNVNALELEDSALYLCASRPRGGTETQYFGPGTRLLVL.

The chain couples TRBV30 to TRBJ2-3, with D tentatively TRBD1 (5 bases). CDR1 and CDR2 (germline): GTSNPN, SVGIG (reference sequence). The CDR3 spans 14 residues. The ends were cut back, 4 bases at V and 4 bases at J, with 15 bases in the middle. CDR3 amino acids: CAWTGRAGSDTQYF. In DNA, the CDR3 is TGTGCCTGGACTGGCAGGGCTGGTTCAGATACGCAGTATTTT.

The chain joins TRBV2 to TRBJ2-2; D may correspond to TRBD1 or TRBD2 (7 bases each). Germline lookup yields CDR1 SNHLY and CDR2 FYNNEI. The CDR3 loop spans 17 amino acids. Trimming left V 6 bases short and J 5 bases short, with 22 bases between. CDR3 loop: CASRRGGTVLRTGELFF. In nucleotides, the CDR3 is TGTGCCAGCAGGAGGGGAGGGACAGTATTAAGGACCGGGGAGCTGTTTTTT.

This rearrangement joins TRBV5-5 to TRBJ2-2; the match to TRBD2 covers 13 bases. Per the germline V gene, CDR1 is SGHKS and CDR2 is YYEKEE (reference sequence). The CDR3 is 17 amino acids. J gave up 3 bases and V 4 bases, and 6 bases lay outside the gene matches. The CDR3 DNA is TGTGCCAGCAGCCGACAGACTAGCGGGAGGTACACCGGGGAGCTGTTTTTT. Residues: CASSRQTSGRYTGELFF.

The chain uses TRBV19 and TRBJ2-6, with TRBD2 as a possible D gene (5 bases). Germline CDR1 reads LNHDA; CDR2 reads SQIVND (reference sequence). The CDR3 is 18 residues long. V lost 2 bases, J lost 3 bases, and 17 bases lay in between. CDR3 nucleotide sequence: TGTGCCAGTAGTATATTAGGACTGGCTCAGCTTGGGGCCAACGTCCTGACTTTC. Amino acids: CASSILGLAQLGANVLTF.

The chain couples TRBV6-4 to TRBJ1-2; no clear D. The CDR3 totals 13 residues. Germline V CDR1 and CDR2: MRHNA, SNTAGT. V was shortened by 4 bases and J by 4 bases, with 10 bases between the two germline ends. This CDR3 reads CASSVGAVYGYTF. The CDR3 coding sequence is TGTGCCAGCAGTGTCGGAGCAGTCTATGGCTACACCTTC.

The chain uses TRBV5-6 and TRBJ2-1; no firm D call. This CDR3 spans 11 amino acids. The V gene's germline CDR1 is SGHDT and CDR2 YYEEEE. V lost 7 bases and J lost 5, with 7 bases in between. CDR3 sequence: CASVRDNEQFF. The DNA of the CDR3 is TGTGCCAGCGTACGAGACAATGAGCAGTTCTTC.

The chain employs TRBV18 and TRBJ2-7; TRBD2 agrees at 7 bases. The length of the CDR3 is 15 residues. The germline V gene has CDR1 KGHSH and CDR2 LQKENI. Germline trimming cut 0 bases from V and 5 bases from J; bases unmatched to any gene: 7. The CDR3 loop reads CASSPPSRGLHEQYF. For the CDR3, the DNA is TGTGCCAGCTCACCACCGTCTAGGGGACTACACGAGCAGTACTTC.

This chain joins TRBV19 and TRBJ1-1, with TRBD1 identical over 7 bases. Germline CDR1 is LNHDA and CDR2 is SQIVND (reference sequence). This CDR3 is built from 17 residues. V was pared by 5 bases and J by 8 bases, with 20 bases of the junction left unmatched. Written as DNA, the CDR3 is TGTGCCAGTAGTCCGACTAATACACCCGGGACAGCCGCCGAAGCTTTCTTT. It yields the protein CASSPTNTPGTAAEAFF.

This clone appeared a single time. The CDR3 sequence: CASSIRGGEQFF. Here the CDR3 DNA reads TGTGCCAGTAGTATTCGGGGGGGTGAGCAGTTCTTC. This rearrangement joins TRBV19 to TRBJ2-1; 8 bases align to TRBD2. The CDR3 sequence is 12 residues long. The germline V gene has CDR1 LNHDA and CDR2 SQIVND (reference sequence). Germline trimming cut 3 bases from V and 9 bases from J; bases unmatched to any gene: 1.

This chain joins TRBV6-5 and TRBJ2-3, with D tentatively TRBD1 (5 bases). From germline, CDR1 is MNHEY and CDR2 SVGAGI. The V end was cut by 2 bases, the J end by 4 bases, with 16 bases between. This CDR3 spans 16 amino acids. CDR3 loop: CASSYHQGRVADTQYF. DNA for the CDR3: TGTGCCAGCAGTTACCATCAAGGCAGGGTGGCAGATACGCAGTATTTT.

J is TRBJ2-7 and V is TRBV6-1, with a possible D match to TRBD2 (5 bases). This CDR3 has 10 amino acids. Germline V CDR1 and CDR2: MNHNS, SASEGT. Trimming left V 5 bases short and J 11 bases short, with 10 bases between. This CDR3 is CASSSLEEYF. In nucleotides, the CDR3 is TGTGCCAGCAGTTCCTTGGAGGAGTACTTC.

The chain links TRBV19 to TRBJ2-2; TRBD1 might be the D (5 bases). Germline CDR1 and CDR2: LNHDA and SQIVND (reference sequence). Between the trimmed V and J ends, which lost 6 bases and 6 bases, there was a span of 11 bases. The CDR3 is made up of 13 amino acids. CDR3 coding DNA: TGTGCCAGTAGCCGTCAGGGTCCCGGGGAGCTGTTTTTT. Protein product: CASSRQGPGELFF.

The rearrangement joins TRBV2 to TRBJ1-5; the match to TRBD1 covers 7 bases. This CDR3 comprises 14 residues. The junction had 4 bases not matched to a gene; V was cut back by 6 bases and J by 2 bases. CDR1 and CDR2 from the germline V gene are SNHLY and FYNNEI. The CDR3 DNA reads as TGTGCCAGCAGACCAGGGGGAGGCAATCAGCCCCAGCATTTT. The encoded protein is CASRPGGGNQPQHF. Filled out from reference TRBV2 and TRBJ1-5, the complete variable domain reads EPEVTQTPSHQVTQMGQEVILRCVPISNHLYFYWYRQILGQKVEFLVSFYNNEISEKSEIFDDQFSVERPDGSNFTLKIRSTKLEDSAMYFCASRPGGGNQPQHFGDGTRLSIL.

V is TRBV9 and J is TRBJ1-2, with D possibly being TRBD1 (6 bases). This CDR3 spans 14 amino acids. In germline, CDR1 is SGDLS, CDR2 YYNGEE. V was cut by 0 bases and J by 4 bases, with 10 bases left in between. The CDR3 loop is CASSVATGTYGYTF. The CDR3 region has the DNA TGTGCCAGCAGCGTAGCTACAGGGACCTATGGCTACACCTTC. Combining the CDR3 with reference TRBV9 and TRBJ1-2 gives the whole variable domain DSGVTQTPKHLITATGQRVTLRCSPRSGDLSVYWYQQSLDQGLQFLIQYYNGEERAKGNILERFSAQQFPDLHSELNLSSLELGDSALYFCASSVATGTYGYTFGSGTRLTVV.

This chain links TRBV6-5 with TRBJ2-7; D is undetermined. Germline assignment: CDR1 MNHEY and CDR2 SVGAGI. Trimming shortened V by 8 bases and J by 7 bases, and 18 bases separated the two germline ends. The CDR3 runs 13 residues. CDR3 bases: TGTGCCAGCCGGGTCAGCCCAGGAAGGGAGCAGTACTTC. This codes for CASRVSPGREQYF.

The rearrangement links TRBV30 to TRBJ2-1; tentative D call: TRBD2 (6 bases). The germline gives CDR1 GTSNPN, CDR2 SVGIG (reference sequence). The CDR3 extends over 14 amino acids. The ends were cut back, 2 bases at V and 6 bases at J, with 14 bases in the middle. CDR3 coding DNA: TGTGCCTGGAGTTGGGGGACTCCGGGCAATGAGCAGTTCTTC. It yields the protein CAWSWGTPGNEQFF.

The chain combines TRBV28 with TRBJ1-4; TRBD1 agrees at 9 bases. The CDR3 consists of 14 residues. V trimming: 7 bases; J trimming: 6 bases; junction bases outside the gene matches: 6. Germline CDR1 is MDHEN and CDR2 is SYDVKM. This CDR3 reads CASTSGTGYEKLFF. CDR3 bases: TGTGCCAGCACAAGCGGGACAGGGTATGAAAAACTGTTTTTT.

This rearrangement joins TRBV7-9 to TRBJ2-6, with D unresolved. The CDR3 sequence is 15 residues long. V was pared by 4 bases and J by 0 bases, with 7 bases between. Germline V gives CDR1 SEHNR, CDR2 FQNEAQ (reference sequence). The CDR3 loop reads CASSYTDSGANVLTF. Written as DNA, the CDR3 is TGTGCCAGCAGCTATACTGACTCTGGGGCCAACGTCCTGACTTTC.

This chain joins TRBV7-9 and TRBJ2-1, with 8 bases matching TRBD2. J was trimmed by 6 bases and V by 4 bases; bases with no gene match: 5. The CDR3 has 14 amino acids. Germline V gives CDR1 SEHNR, CDR2 FQNEAQ (reference sequence). The CDR3 bases are TGTGCCAGCAGCTCCCCCAGCGGGGGCAATGAGCAGTTCTTC. As protein: CASSSPSGGNEQFF.

V is TRBV2 and J is TRBJ2-5, with 8 bases that match TRBD2. Trimming took 9 bases from V and 0 from J; bases not matched to a gene: 9. The CDR3 covers 15 residues. Germline V CDR1 and CDR2: SNHLY, FYNNEI. The CDR3 region has the DNA TGTGCCAGTATGTTTGGCGGGAGGTACCAAGAGACCCAGTACTTC. It codes for CASMFGGRYQETQYF.

The table lists this clone with a count of one. This chain joins TRBV11-3 and TRBJ2-6; TRBD1 might be the D (6 bases). CDR3 size: 16 residues. Trimming took off 1 base at V and 1 base at J, with 8 bases between the two ends. Germline V gene sequence: CDR1 SGHNT, CDR2 YENEEA. The CDR3: CASSLGGTSGANVLTF. CDR3 DNA sequence: TGTGCCAGCAGCTTAGGGGGGACATCTGGGGCCAACGTCCTGACTTTC.

The chain carries TRBV5-1 and TRBJ1-4; possible D gene TRBD1, 6 bases. Trimming left V 1 base short and J 5 bases short, with 15 bases between. CDR1 SGHRS and CDR2 YFSETQ come from the germline V gene. The CDR3 runs to 16 residues. The CDR3 spells CASSLSLTGGNEKLFF. CDR3 sequence (DNA): TGCGCCAGCAGCTTGAGTTTGACAGGCGGAAATGAAAAACTGTTTTTT.

The chain has TRBV6-1 and TRBJ2-7, with D perhaps TRBD1 or TRBD2 (5 bases each). Trimming stripped 2 bases from V and 2 bases from J, with 13 bases between. This CDR3 has 15 amino acids. Germline CDR1 and CDR2: MNHNS and SASEGT. The chain's CDR3 is CASSEPTGTPYEQYF. The CDR3 nucleotides are TGTGCCAGCAGTGAACCTACCGGGACCCCCTACGAGCAGTACTTC.